The rows below give T cell receptor beta chains drawn from one sample of a study of blood T cell repertoires in COVID-19. TCRdb's table, derived via immunoSEQ multiplex PCR, lists solely in-frame clones and lacks some. The data show 180,000 or so clones, with 75% to 90% seen just once and 6.5% to 10% held by the top ten. The specimen was peripheral blood. The source is a woman aged 55-69 years with acute or convalescent COVID-19. CDR3s include the opening cysteine and the closing phenylalanine or tryptophan. The D gene is left open where the match is weak. Expanded clones get a size class; other rows say once, few or many, or leave the size out.

J gene: TRBJ2-2
V gene: TRBV18
D gene: TRBD2
clone size: NA
CDR3 DNA: TGTGCCAGCTCACCACGGACTAGCGGGGCACAAAGAGGAGGGGAGCTGTTTTTT
CDR3 protein: CASSPRTSGAQRGGELFF

J gene: TRBJ2-5
V gene: TRBV3-1/TRBV3-2
D gene: TRBD2
clone size: NA
CDR3 DNA: TGTGCCAGCAGCCAAGATATAGCGACTAGCGGGGTCCAAGAGACCCAGTACTTC
CDR3 protein: CASSQDIATSGVQETQYF

J gene: TRBJ1-1
V gene: TRBV11-2
D gene: NA
clone size: NA
CDR3 DNA: TGTGCCAGCAGCTTAGAACCTAGAAGGCCCTTCTTT
CDR3 protein: CASSLEPRRPFF

J gene: TRBJ2-2
V gene: TRBV19
D gene: NA
clone size: NA
CDR3 DNA: TGTGCCAGTAGTGAGGGCAGATTAACCGGGGAGCTGTTTTTT
CDR3 protein: CASSEGRLTGELFF

J gene: TRBJ2-1
V gene: TRBV4-1
D gene: TRBD2
clone size: once
CDR3 DNA: TGCGCCAGCAGCCAGTTAGCGGGAGGTCACAATGAGCAGTTCTTC
CDR3 protein: CASSQLAGGHNEQFF

J gene: TRBJ2-3
V gene: TRBV7-9
D gene: TRBD2
clone size: once
CDR3 DNA: TGTGCCAGCAGCTTATTTACGGGAGGGGGCACAGATACGCAGTATTTT
CDR3 protein: CASSLFTGGGTDTQYF

J gene: TRBJ1-3
V gene: TRBV28
D gene: TRBD1
clone size: NA
CDR3 DNA: TGTGCCAGCAGTGGACAGGTACGCTCTGGAAACACCATATATTTT
CDR3 protein: CASSGQVRSGNTIYF

J gene: TRBJ1-2
V gene: TRBV5-4
D gene: TRBD1
clone size: NA
CDR3 DNA: TGTGCCAGCAGCCAGCCGACAGGGGAGCGTCGTGGCTACACCTTC
CDR3 protein: CASSQPTGERRGYTF

J gene: TRBJ1-2
V gene: TRBV19
D gene: NA
clone size: NA
CDR3 DNA: TGTGCCAGTAGTATCAAAGGTAGCAACGGCCCCTCGGGCTATGGCTACACCTTC
CDR3 protein: CASSIKGSNGPSGYGYTF

J gene: TRBJ1-1
V gene: TRBV27
D gene: TRBD1
clone size: NA
CDR3 DNA: TGTGCCAGCAGGGACAGGGCTGAAGCTTTCTTT
CDR3 protein: CASRDRAEAFF

J gene: TRBJ1-1
V gene: TRBV6-1
D gene: NA
clone size: NA
CDR3 DNA: TGTGCCAGCAGTGAACAGGGGATGAACACTGAAGCTTTCTTT
CDR3 protein: CASSEQGMNTEAFF

J gene: TRBJ1-2
V gene: TRBV6-5
D gene: NA
clone size: NA
CDR3 DNA: TGTGCCAGCAGAAACGGACAGAAATATGGCTACACCTTC
CDR3 protein: CASRNGQKYGYTF

J gene: TRBJ2-7
V gene: TRBV28
D gene: NA
clone size: NA
CDR3 DNA: TGTGCCAGCAGTCCCCCCCCCGTTCGGACAGCAAGTAAGGGGTACGAGCAGTACTTC
CDR3 protein: CASSPPPVRTASKGYEQYF

J gene: TRBJ1-1
V gene: TRBV30
D gene: NA
clone size: NA
CDR3 DNA: TGTGCCTGGAGTGGTAGGGGTGAAGCTTTCTTT
CDR3 protein: CAWSGRGEAFF

J gene: TRBJ2-3
V gene: TRBV30
D gene: NA
clone size: NA
CDR3 DNA: TGTGCCTGGAACCCCCTCGGTGGTGCAGATACGCAGTATTTT
CDR3 protein: CAWNPLGGADTQYF

J gene: TRBJ2-2
V gene: TRBV7-9
D gene: NA
clone size: NA
CDR3 DNA: TGTGCCAGCAGCTCCTCCGTCTACACCGGGGAGCTGTTTTTT
CDR3 protein: CASSSSVYTGELFF

J gene: TRBJ2-5
V gene: TRBV5-1
D gene: TRBD1
clone size: NA
CDR3 DNA: TGCGCCAGCAGCTTGGACACAGGGGGGAAAGAGACCCAGTACTTC
CDR3 protein: CASSLDTGGKETQYF

J gene: TRBJ1-2
V gene: TRBV4-2
D gene: TRBD1
clone size: few
CDR3 DNA: TGTGCCAGCAGCCAAGATAGGGGACAGCAGAACTATGGCTACACCTTC
CDR3 protein: CASSQDRGQQNYGYTF

J gene: TRBJ1-5
V gene: TRBV28
D gene: NA
clone size: NA
CDR3 DNA: TGTGCCAGCAGTTTTGGATTTACAGGGAGCAATCAGCCCCAGCATTTT
CDR3 protein: CASSFGFTGSNQPQHF

J gene: TRBJ2-3
V gene: TRBV28
D gene: NA
clone size: NA
CDR3 DNA: TGTGCCAGCAACTCCAACACAGATACGCAGTATTTT
CDR3 protein: CASNSNTDTQYF

J gene: TRBJ1-4
V gene: TRBV27
D gene: TRBD1
clone size: once
CDR3 DNA: TGTGCCAGCAGGCGGGACAGGGGGATGGGTAGTGAAAAACTGTTTTTT
CDR3 protein: CASRRDRGMGSEKLFF

J gene: TRBJ1-4
V gene: TRBV25-1
D gene: NA
clone size: few
CDR3 DNA: TGTGCCAGCAGTGAATTTGCCGGGAGTGAAAAACTGTTTTTT
CDR3 protein: CASSEFAGSEKLFF

J gene: TRBJ1-5
V gene: TRBV19
D gene: NA
clone size: once
CDR3 DNA: TGTGCCAGTAGTATAGAGGGAGCCGGTCCTAGGCCCCAGCATTTT
CDR3 protein: CASSIEGAGPRPQHF

J gene: TRBJ2-3
V gene: TRBV7-3
D gene: TRBD2
clone size: NA
CDR3 DNA: TGTGCCAGCAGCTCCGGGACTACCACAGATACGCAGTATTTT
CDR3 protein: CASSSGTTTDTQYF

J gene: TRBJ2-1
V gene: TRBV18
D gene: NA
clone size: NA
CDR3 DNA: TGTGCCAGCTCACCACGTGAAGGGGGTGAGCAGTTCTTC
CDR3 protein: CASSPREGGEQFF

J gene: TRBJ1-6
V gene: TRBV19
D gene: TRBD1
clone size: few
CDR3 DNA: TGTGCCAGTACAGGGGGTTATTCACCCCTCCACTTT
CDR3 protein: CASTGGYSPLHF

J gene: TRBJ1-2
V gene: TRBV9
D gene: TRBD1
clone size: NA
CDR3 DNA: TGTGCCAGCAGCTGGATGACAGGGGGGGACTATGGCTACACCTTC
CDR3 protein: CASSWMTGGDYGYTF

J gene: TRBJ1-4
V gene: TRBV7-8
D gene: TRBD1
clone size: once
CDR3 DNA: TGTGCCAGCAGCTTGGAAGCAGGGGGGTTTCTGTTTTTT
CDR3 protein: CASSLEAGGFLFF

J gene: TRBJ2-3
V gene: TRBV24-1
D gene: TRBD2
clone size: NA
CDR3 DNA: TGTGCCACCAGTGATTCTAGCGGGCAATTGAAGGATACGCAGTATTTT
CDR3 protein: CATSDSSGQLKDTQYF

J gene: TRBJ2-5
V gene: TRBV6-5
D gene: TRBD1
clone size: once
CDR3 DNA: TGTGCCAGTACCGGGACAGAAGAGACCCAGTACTTC
CDR3 protein: CASTGTEETQYF

J gene: TRBJ1-1
V gene: TRBV5-1
D gene: TRBD1
clone size: NA
CDR3 DNA: TGCGCCAGCAGCCCCGGGGGACAGGGGCAAACCGAAGCTTTCTTT
CDR3 protein: CASSPGGQGQTEAFF

J gene: TRBJ2-2
V gene: TRBV28
D gene: NA
clone size: NA
CDR3 DNA: TGTGCCAGCAGGAGAGAGGTGAACACCGGGGAGCTGTTTTTT
CDR3 protein: CASRREVNTGELFF

J gene: TRBJ2-1
V gene: TRBV6-5
D gene: NA
clone size: NA
CDR3 DNA: TGTGCCAGCACCGGGACACCGTCCAATGAGCAGTTCTTC
CDR3 protein: CASTGTPSNEQFF

J gene: TRBJ2-2
V gene: TRBV4-2
D gene: TRBD2
clone size: NA
CDR3 DNA: TGTGCCAGCAGCCTCGGGACTAGCGGGAGTAGTCGGACCGGGGAGCTGTTTTTT
CDR3 protein: CASSLGTSGSSRTGELFF

J gene: TRBJ2-1
V gene: TRBV4-2
D gene: NA
clone size: NA
CDR3 DNA: TGTGCCAGCAGCCAAGAGTCGGTGCGGCGGGGCAGCAATGAGCAGTTCTTC
CDR3 protein: CASSQESVRRGSNEQFF

J gene: TRBJ2-1
V gene: TRBV3-1/TRBV3-2
D gene: TRBD2
clone size: once
CDR3 DNA: TGTGCCAGCAGCCAAGGCCGGGGCGGGAGGGCCTTCAATGAGCAGTTCTTC
CDR3 protein: CASSQGRGGRAFNEQFF

J gene: TRBJ1-5
V gene: TRBV27
D gene: NA
clone size: once
CDR3 DNA: TGTGCCAGCAGTTTATTAGGGGCTGGTCAGCCCCAGCATTTT
CDR3 protein: CASSLLGAGQPQHF

J gene: TRBJ2-7
V gene: TRBV19
D gene: TRBD1
clone size: NA
CDR3 DNA: TGTGCCAGTGGATTCCGGACAGGGTTCGACGAGCAGTACTTC
CDR3 protein: CASGFRTGFDEQYF

J gene: TRBJ2-5
V gene: TRBV28
D gene: TRBD2
clone size: NA
CDR3 DNA: TGTGCCAGCAGTTCCCCCAGAAGCGGGAGTTCGGAGACCCAGTACTTC
CDR3 protein: CASSSPRSGSSETQYF

J gene: TRBJ2-7
V gene: TRBV6-5
D gene: NA
clone size: NA
CDR3 DNA: TGTGCCAGCACTTCCAGCAGGGTATCCGAGCAGTACTTC
CDR3 protein: CASTSSRVSEQYF

J gene: TRBJ2-2
V gene: TRBV6-5
D gene: TRBD2
clone size: NA
CDR3 DNA: TGTGCCAGCATAGTGTCTAGCGGGAACACCGGGGAGCTGTTTTTT
CDR3 protein: CASIVSSGNTGELFF

J gene: TRBJ1-6
V gene: TRBV6-5
D gene: TRBD1
clone size: NA
CDR3 DNA: TGTGCCAGCAGTTACAAGGACAGGGAGCCCCTCCACTTT
CDR3 protein: CASSYKDREPLHF

J gene: TRBJ2-1
V gene: TRBV9
D gene: TRBD2
clone size: NA
CDR3 DNA: TGTGCCAGCAGCGTAGGACTAGCCGGTGAGCAGTTCTTC
CDR3 protein: CASSVGLAGEQFF

J gene: TRBJ1-5
V gene: TRBV19
D gene: TRBD1
clone size: few
CDR3 DNA: TGTGCCAGTAGTATTCGCCACTCGGACAGGGGTCAGCCCCAGCATTTT
CDR3 protein: CASSIRHSDRGQPQHF

J gene: TRBJ2-2
V gene: TRBV5-1
D gene: TRBD2
clone size: NA
CDR3 DNA: TGCGCCAGCAGCTTGAGACTAGCGGGTCCCGGGGAGCTGTTTTTT
CDR3 protein: CASSLRLAGPGELFF

J gene: TRBJ1-1
V gene: TRBV19
D gene: NA
clone size: NA
CDR3 DNA: TGTGCCAGTGGGACTCTCACTGAAGCTTTCTTT
CDR3 protein: CASGTLTEAFF

J gene: TRBJ1-5
V gene: TRBV27
D gene: NA
clone size: NA
CDR3 DNA: TGTGCCAGCAGTTTATTCCCTACAGGGATCGATCAGCCCCAGCATTTT
CDR3 protein: CASSLFPTGIDQPQHF